This is a list of T cell receptor beta chains from one sample in a study of long-term antiretroviral therapy in people with HIV. The table came from immunoSEQ multiplex PCR; TCRdb's copy has only in-frame clones and leaves some out. In the table there are some 30,000 clones, 65% to 90% of which are singletons. The specimen was unsorted PBMCs, collected around 3.3 years after starting antiretroviral therapy. These receptors were taken from a man aged 18-30 years with HIV. The CDR3 runs from the conserved cysteine through the conserved F or W. Each record gives: V gene, J gene, clone size, D gene, CDR3 DNA, CDR3 protein. The D gene is left open where the match is weak. For some rows the clone size is stated as once, few or many, or as a class when expanded; others skip it.

V: TRBV7-2
J: TRBJ1-5
size: .
D: .
DNA: TGTGCCAGCAGCATAAGGGGGTCGAATCAGCCCCAGCATTTT
CDR3: CASSIRGSNQPQHF

V: TRBV27
J: TRBJ2-1
size: once
D: .
DNA: TGTGCCAGCAGTTTGGAGGCCGTTGGGTACAATGAGCAGTTCTTC
CDR3: CASSLEAVGYNEQFF

V: TRBV28
J: TRBJ2-7
size: .
D: .
DNA: TGTGCCAGCAGCCCCCGGGGCGCAGTCGAGCAGTACTTC
CDR3: CASSPRGAVEQYF

V: TRBV6-1
J: TRBJ1-2
size: few
D: TRBD1
DNA: TGTGCCAGCAGTTGGGACAGGGGGCCCTATGGCTACACCTTC
CDR3: CASSWDRGPYGYTF

V: TRBV9
J: TRBJ2-7
size: .
D: .
DNA: TGTGCCAGCAGCGTAGGGGCCGACACCTACGAGCAGTACTTC
CDR3: CASSVGADTYEQYF

V: TRBV7-2
J: TRBJ2-1
size: .
D: TRBD2
DNA: TGTGCCAGCAGCTTGGGAGGGGCACACAATGAGCAGTTCTTC
CDR3: CASSLGGAHNEQFF

V: TRBV2
J: TRBJ1-5
size: .
D: TRBD1
DNA: TGTGCCAGCAGTGGGCCTCTGATGGAGACAGGGAGTTCCGGTAGCAATCAGCCCCAGCATTTT
CDR3: CASSGPLMETGSSGSNQPQHF

V: TRBV18
J: TRBJ2-7
size: .
D: .
DNA: TGTGCCAGCTCACCAGGCAGGGGGGGGTACGAGCAGTACTTC
CDR3: CASSPGRGGYEQYF

V: TRBV6-5
J: TRBJ2-7
size: once
D: TRBD1
DNA: TGTGCCAGCAGTCCCGGGACAGGTTACTACGAGCAGTACTTC
CDR3: CASSPGTGYYEQYF

V: TRBV11-1
J: TRBJ2-7
size: .
D: TRBD1
DNA: TGTGCCAGCAGCTTACGGGACAGGCCCTCCGAGCAGTACTTC
CDR3: CASSLRDRPSEQYF

V: TRBV5-5
J: TRBJ1-3
size: .
D: .
DNA: TGTGCCAGCAGCCTCGACGGGCCGTTGGGGCAAGATTCTGGAAACACCATATATTTT
CDR3: CASSLDGPLGQDSGNTIYF

V: TRBV4-3
J: TRBJ2-1
size: .
D: TRBD2
DNA: TGCGCCAGCAGCCAAGATTATCAGCGGGAGGGCCGCGATGAGCAGTTCTTC
CDR3: CASSQDYQREGRDEQFF

V: TRBV29-1
J: TRBJ2-1
size: once
D: TRBD2
DNA: TGCAGCGCAGGGACTAGCGGGGGGTTTGCGCAGTTCTTC
CDR3: CSAGTSGGFAQFF

V: TRBV9
J: TRBJ2-1
size: .
D: TRBD2
DNA: TGTGCCAGCAGCGTAGGGGGACTAGTTTTCGATGAGCAGTTCTTC
CDR3: CASSVGGLVFDEQFF

V: TRBV4-3
J: TRBJ2-7
size: .
D: .
DNA: TGCGCCAGCAGCCAAGGGACATTTACCTACGAGCAGTACTTC
CDR3: CASSQGTFTYEQYF

V: TRBV29-1
J: TRBJ1-1
size: .
D: .
DNA: TGCAGCGCTCCGGGAGGCAGCGCAAACACTGAAGCTTTCTTT
CDR3: CSAPGGSANTEAFF

V: TRBV27
J: TRBJ2-1
size: .
D: TRBD2
DNA: TGTGCCAGCAGTTTCCCCCCGGGACTAGCAGGCAATGAGCAGTTCTTC
CDR3: CASSFPPGLAGNEQFF

V: TRBV2
J: TRBJ2-2
size: .
D: TRBD2
DNA: TGTGCCAGCAGTGAAGTTCCTAGCGGGAGCGGCGGGGAGCTGTTTTTT
CDR3: CASSEVPSGSGGELFF

V: TRBV5-1
J: TRBJ2-1
size: .
D: TRBD1
DNA: TGCGCCAGCAGTCCCGGGACAGGGTTTTACAATGAGCAGTTCTTC
CDR3: CASSPGTGFYNEQFF

V: TRBV10-3
J: TRBJ2-1
size: .
D: TRBD2
DNA: TGTGCCATCAGTGGGCGGCCGGGACTAGCGGACGGGGGGAATGAGCAGTTCTTC
CDR3: CAISGRPGLADGGNEQFF

V: TRBV19
J: TRBJ2-7
size: .
D: TRBD1
DNA: TGTGCCAGTAGAGGGACAGGCACCTACGAGCAGTACTTC
CDR3: CASRGTGTYEQYF

V: TRBV9
J: TRBJ1-2
size: .
D: .
DNA: TGTGCCAGCAGCGTAGGATTCGGCCTACATGACTATGGCTACACCTTC
CDR3: CASSVGFGLHDYGYTF

V: TRBV6-5
J: TRBJ1-6
size: few
D: .
DNA: TGTGCCAGCAGAACGACAGTGAAGGGTTCACCCCTCCACTTT
CDR3: CASRTTVKGSPLHF

V: TRBV5-1
J: TRBJ1-5
size: few
D: .
DNA: TGCGCCAGCAGCTTGGAGGGGAGGACAAATCAGCCCCAGCATTTT
CDR3: CASSLEGRTNQPQHF

V: TRBV5-3
J: TRBJ1-3
size: .
D: TRBD1
DNA: TGTGCCAGAAGCATATACGGACAGGGGAATTTTGGAAACACCATATATTTT
CDR3: CARSIYGQGNFGNTIYF

V: TRBV5-3
J: TRBJ1-1
size: .
D: .
DNA: TGTGCCAGAAGCTTCACGGGGGGCACTGAAGCTTTCTTT
CDR3: CARSFTGGTEAFF

V: TRBV9
J: TRBJ2-5
size: .
D: TRBD2
DNA: TGTGCCAGCAGCGGGGGACTAGGGGGAGGGGAGACCCAGTACTTC
CDR3: CASSGGLGGGETQYF

V: TRBV2
J: TRBJ1-1
size: .
D: .
DNA: TGTGCCAGCAGGACCGGACAGCCGAACACTGAAGCTTTCTTT
CDR3: CASRTGQPNTEAFF

V: TRBV7-9
J: TRBJ1-1
size: .
D: .
DNA: TGTGCCAGCAGGCCCGGGGGGACGAACACTGAAGCTTTCTTT
CDR3: CASRPGGTNTEAFF

V: TRBV7-9
J: TRBJ2-7
size: once
D: TRBD1
DNA: TGTGCCAGCAGCGCCAGGACAGGGGAAGACTACGAGCAGTACTTC
CDR3: CASSARTGEDYEQYF

V: TRBV27
J: TRBJ2-5
size: once
D: TRBD1
DNA: TGTGCCAGCAGTCCCCGACAGGGGATAGAGACCCAGTACTTC
CDR3: CASSPRQGIETQYF

V: TRBV15
J: TRBJ1-5
size: .
D: TRBD1
DNA: TGTGCCACCAGCCCCCGGGGCAGGGGGAACAATCAGCCCCAGCATTTT
CDR3: CATSPRGRGNNQPQHF

V: TRBV7-8
J: TRBJ2-3
size: .
D: TRBD2
DNA: TGTGCCAGCAGCTTAGTAGCGGGAGCTACCGATACGCAGTATTTT
CDR3: CASSLVAGATDTQYF

V: TRBV27
J: TRBJ2-1
size: .
D: TRBD2
DNA: TGTGCCAGCAGTGCCAGCGGGGGGGCCTACAATGAGCAGTTCTTC
CDR3: CASSASGGAYNEQFF

V: TRBV7-2
J: TRBJ2-7
size: few
D: .
DNA: TGTGCCAGCAGCAAATACTTCCTCGGGCAGGGAACGTACGAGCAGTACTTC
CDR3: CASSKYFLGQGTYEQYF

V: TRBV19
J: TRBJ1-1
size: once
D: .
DNA: TGTGCCAGTAGTACGGGGGCAGTGAACACTGAAGCTTTCTTT
CDR3: CASSTGAVNTEAFF

V: TRBV19
J: TRBJ2-3
size: .
D: .
DNA: TGTGCCAGTCGAGATGCAGATACGCAGTATTTT
CDR3: CASRDADTQYF

V: TRBV18
J: TRBJ1-1
size: .
D: TRBD1
DNA: TGTGCCAGCTCGCGGACAGGGGGCGATGAAGCTTTCTTT
CDR3: CASSRTGGDEAFF

V: TRBV19
J: TRBJ1-2
size: .
D: .
DNA: TGTGCCAGTATCGGGACTCTCCGGGACTATGGCTACACCTTC
CDR3: CASIGTLRDYGYTF

V: TRBV5-1
J: TRBJ1-2
size: .
D: .
DNA: TGCGCCAGCAGCTTGTCGGAGGGGACGCGGAATGGCTACACCTTC
CDR3: CASSLSEGTRNGYTF

V: TRBV9
J: TRBJ2-3
size: .
D: .
DNA: TGTGCCAGCAGCGGATCCGGGGTGCCAGATACGCAGTATTTT
CDR3: CASSGSGVPDTQYF

V: TRBV6-1
J: TRBJ1-4
size: .
D: .
DNA: TGTGCCAGCAGTGAAGGGGCGACAACTAATGAAAAACTGTTTTTT
CDR3: CASSEGATTNEKLFF

V: TRBV9
J: TRBJ2-1
size: .
D: .
DNA: TGTGCCAGCAGCGTAGGTCCACTCAATGAGCAGTTCTTC
CDR3: CASSVGPLNEQFF

V: TRBV7-9
J: TRBJ2-7
size: .
D: TRBD1
DNA: TGTGCCAGCAGACGGACAGGGGGCCCCTACGAGCAGTACTTC
CDR3: CASRRTGGPYEQYF

V: TRBV21-1
J: TRBJ2-7
size: .
D: .
DNA: TGTGCCAGCAGCAACTTCCTCAGACAGGGCTGCGAGCAGTACTTC
CDR3: CASSNFLRQGCEQYF

V: TRBV29-1
J: TRBJ2-7
size: .
D: .
DNA: TGCAGCGTTGGGCGGGAAACCTACGAGCAGTACTTC
CDR3: CSVGRETYEQYF

V: TRBV7-9
J: TRBJ2-7
size: .
D: TRBD1
DNA: TGTGCCAGCAGCTACCCCCGGGACAGGGTCCACGAGCAGTACTTC
CDR3: CASSYPRDRVHEQYF

V: TRBV6-6
J: TRBJ1-1
size: .
D: TRBD1
DNA: TGTGCCAGCAGTTACCCTACAGGGGACACTGAAGCTTTCTTT
CDR3: CASSYPTGDTEAFF

V: TRBV27
J: TRBJ1-5
size: few
D: TRBD1
DNA: TGTGCCAGCAGCGGGACAGGGATATCAAAACAGCCCCAGCATTTT
CDR3: CASSGTGISKQPQHF

V: TRBV27
J: TRBJ2-1
size: .
D: .
DNA: TGTGCCAGCAGTTTATCGTGGCAGGGCAATGAGCAGTTCTTC
CDR3: CASSLSWQGNEQFF

V: TRBV7-8
J: TRBJ1-2
size: .
D: .
DNA: TGTGCCAGCAGCATGGACACCCGTTCGGATGGCTACACCTTC
CDR3: CASSMDTRSDGYTF

V: TRBV27
J: TRBJ1-4
size: .
D: .
DNA: TGTGCCAGCAGTTTAGAGGCAGGACGGGGAAAACTGTTTTTT
CDR3: CASSLEAGRGKLFF

V: TRBV19
J: TRBJ2-1
size: .
D: .
DNA: TGTGCCAGTAATGAATTCGGTCAGTACAATGAGCAGTTCTTC
CDR3: CASNEFGQYNEQFF